A selection of T cell receptor beta chains follows, all from one sample in a study of blood T cell repertoires in COVID-19. Only in-frame clones appear in the TCRdb table, and some are missing; sequencing was by immunoSEQ multiplex PCR. This sample has about 220,000 clones; 84% occur once, and the top ten carry 4% to 6%. The sequencing sample was made of peripheral blood. The receptor set was obtained from a woman aged 55-75 years who had recovered from COVID-19. Each CDR3 is given with its conserved first and last residue. The D gene is left open where the match is weak. A clone size is listed for some rows: how often the clone was seen (once, few, many), or a class if it is expanded.

v_call	j_call	d_call	clone_size	cdr3_aa	cdr3_nt
TRBV5-1	TRBJ2-3	.	.	CASSWDGTGGTDTQYF	TGCGCCAGCAGCTGGGACGGAACGGGGGGCACAGATACGCAGTATTTT
TRBV6-5	TRBJ2-1	TRBD1	.	CASSRTGIYEQFF	TGTGCCAGCAGTCGGACAGGGATCTATGAGCAGTTCTTC
TRBV5-1	TRBJ1-5	TRBD1	.	CASSPGTGMSPQHF	TGCGCCAGCAGCCCGGGGACAGGGATGTCGCCCCAGCATTTT
TRBV6-6	TRBJ1-3	TRBD1	.	CASSLPLTGTGVTGSKNTIYF	TGTGCCAGCAGTCTTCCCCTGACCGGGACAGGGGTGACCGGTAGTAAAAACACCATATATTTT
TRBV5-3	TRBJ2-2	.	.	CARSLLATGELFF	TGTGCCAGAAGCTTGTTGGCCACCGGGGAGCTGTTTTTT
TRBV4-2	TRBJ2-1	TRBD2	.	CASSQEVAGLNEQFF	TGTGCCAGCAGCCAAGAAGTAGCGGGGCTGAATGAGCAGTTCTTC
TRBV19	TRBJ2-3	.	.	CASSSGGTVTDTQYF	TGTGCCAGTAGTTCAGGAGGGACTGTCACAGATACGCAGTATTTT
TRBV6-5	TRBJ2-1	TRBD2	.	CASSSTSGEPWNEQFF	TGTGCCAGCAGTTCGACTAGCGGGGAACCGTGGAATGAGCAGTTCTTC
TRBV9	TRBJ2-2	TRBD1	.	CASSVDRFGELFF	TGTGCCAGCAGCGTGGACAGGTTCGGGGAGCTGTTTTTT
TRBV4-2	TRBJ2-7	.	.	CASSQERVYEQYF	TGTGCCAGCAGCCAAGAACGGGTGTACGAGCAGTACTTC
TRBV21-1	TRBJ1-5	.	.	CASSRGQGCSDLNQPQHF	TGTGCCAGCAGCAGGGGACAGGGATGTTCGGACCTCAATCAGCCCCAGCATTTT
TRBV11-2	TRBJ2-1	TRBD2	.	CASSPVLAGTVFNEQFF	TGTGCCAGCAGTCCAGTCCTAGCGGGGACGGTTTTCAATGAGCAGTTCTTC
TRBV12-5	TRBJ1-4	.	.	CASGGGTPTNEKLFF	TGTGCTAGTGGTGGTGGGACACCAACTAATGAAAAACTGTTTTTT
TRBV30	TRBJ2-7	TRBD1	.	CAWSIRQGIVYEQYF	TGTGCCTGGAGTATACGACAGGGGATAGTTTACGAGCAGTACTTC
TRBV3-1/TRBV3-2	TRBJ2-7	.	.	CASSEAGGLGEQYF	TGTGCCAGCAGCGAAGCAGGGGGGCTGGGCGAGCAGTACTTC
TRBV7-2	TRBJ1-2	.	.	CASSQGGGGFFGYTF	TGTGCCAGCAGCCAAGGTGGGGGGGGCTTCTTTGGCTACACCTTC
TRBV5-4	TRBJ2-2	.	many	CASSWDTYTGELFF	TGTGCCAGCAGCTGGGACACTTACACCGGGGAGCTGTTTTTT
TRBV18	TRBJ2-5	.	.	CASSPAGRTYQETQYF	TGTGCCAGCTCACCAGCGGGACGGACGTACCAAGAGACCCAGTACTTC
TRBV15	TRBJ1-1	.	.	CATRHWNTEAFF	TGTGCCACCAGACATTGGAACACTGAAGCTTTCTTT
TRBV18	TRBJ1-3	.	once	CASSLTGDWRNTIYF	TGTGCCAGCTCACTAACAGGCGACTGGAGAAACACCATATATTTT
TRBV19	TRBJ1-5	.	.	CASSATGSYNQPQHF	TGTGCCAGTAGTGCCACAGGTTCCTACAATCAGCCCCAGCATTTT
TRBV7-6	TRBJ2-5	.	.	CASSLPGPETQYF	TGTGCCAGCAGCTTACCAGGGCCCGAGACCCAGTACTTC
TRBV5-4	TRBJ1-1	.	.	CASSATADGALKAFF	TGTGCCAGCAGCGCGACGGCGGATGGGGCACTAAAAGCTTTCTTT
TRBV7-9	TRBJ1-5	TRBD1	.	CASSLEGGDSNQPQHF	TGTGCCAGCAGCTTAGAAGGGGGCGATAGCAATCAGCCCCAGCATTTT
TRBV2	TRBJ1-2	.	.	CASSDRVRANYGYTF	TGTGCCAGCAGTGACAGGGTACGAGCTAACTATGGCTACACCTTC
TRBV27	TRBJ1-6	TRBD1	.	CASSYRGTGIGGLHF	TGTGCCAGCAGCTACCGGGGGACAGGGATCGGAGGCCTCCACTTT
TRBV5-1	TRBJ1-1	TRBD1	.	CASSFSRTGQTEAFF	TGCGCCAGCAGCTTTTCCCGGACAGGGCAAACTGAAGCTTTCTTT
TRBV19	TRBJ2-1	TRBD2	.	CASSSRVLAGGNNEQFF	TGTGCCAGTAGTTCCAGGGTATTAGCGGGGGGGAACAATGAGCAGTTCTTC
TRBV9	TRBJ2-2	TRBD1	.	CASSVRGQDGELFF	TGTGCCAGCAGCGTAAGGGGGCAGGACGGGGAGCTGTTTTTT
TRBV6-1	TRBJ2-7	TRBD2	.	CASSELAGLVYEQYF	TGTGCCAGCAGTGAACTCGCGGGACTAGTCTACGAGCAGTACTTC
TRBV5-1	TRBJ2-4	TRBD2	.	CASSPGGNNIQYF	TGCGCCAGCAGCCCCGGGGGGAACAACATTCAGTACTTC
TRBV9	TRBJ2-7	.	.	CASSPGVSSYEQYF	TGTGCCAGCAGCCCGGGGGTGAGCTCCTACGAGCAGTACTTC
TRBV9	TRBJ2-2	.	.	CASSGGGENTGELFF	TGTGCCAGCAGCGGAGGGGGAGAGAACACCGGGGAGCTGTTTTTT
TRBV10-2	TRBJ2-1	TRBD2	many	CASTPGSGGADEQFF	TGCGCCAGCACCCCGGGTAGCGGGGGGGCCGATGAGCAGTTCTTC
TRBV28	TRBJ2-5	.	.	CASGHRAGGVFETQYF	TGTGCCAGCGGCCACCGAGCAGGAGGGGTTTTTGAGACCCAGTACTTC